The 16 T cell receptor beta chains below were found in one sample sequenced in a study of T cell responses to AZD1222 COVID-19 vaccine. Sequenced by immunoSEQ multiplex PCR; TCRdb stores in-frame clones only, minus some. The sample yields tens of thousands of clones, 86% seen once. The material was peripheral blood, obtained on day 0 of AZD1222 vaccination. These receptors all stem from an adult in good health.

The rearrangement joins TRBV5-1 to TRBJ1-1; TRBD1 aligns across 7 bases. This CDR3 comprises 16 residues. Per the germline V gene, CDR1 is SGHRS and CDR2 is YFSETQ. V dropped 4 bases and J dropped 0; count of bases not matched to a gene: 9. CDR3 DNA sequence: TGCGCCAGCAGCCCGGAGACAGGGTGGCTGAACACTGAAGCTTTCTTT. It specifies CASSPETGWLNTEAFF.

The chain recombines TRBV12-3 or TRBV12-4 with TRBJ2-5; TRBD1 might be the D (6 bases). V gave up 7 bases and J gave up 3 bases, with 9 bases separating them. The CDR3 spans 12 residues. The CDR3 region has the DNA TGTGCCAGCAACCGACAGGAAGAGACCCAGTACTTC. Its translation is CASNRQEETQYF.

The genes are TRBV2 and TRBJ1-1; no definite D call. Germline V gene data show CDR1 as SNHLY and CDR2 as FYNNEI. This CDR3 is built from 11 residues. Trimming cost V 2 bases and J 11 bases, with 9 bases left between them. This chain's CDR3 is CASSEHGGAFF. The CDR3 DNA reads TGTGCCAGCAGTGAACACGGAGGGGCTTTCTTT.

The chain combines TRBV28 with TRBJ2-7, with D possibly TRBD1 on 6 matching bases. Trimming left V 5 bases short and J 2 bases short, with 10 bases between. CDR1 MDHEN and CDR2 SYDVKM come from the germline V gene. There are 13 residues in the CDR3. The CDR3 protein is CASSRQDPYEQYF. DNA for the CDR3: TGTGCCAGCAGTAGACAGGATCCCTACGAGCAGTACTTC.

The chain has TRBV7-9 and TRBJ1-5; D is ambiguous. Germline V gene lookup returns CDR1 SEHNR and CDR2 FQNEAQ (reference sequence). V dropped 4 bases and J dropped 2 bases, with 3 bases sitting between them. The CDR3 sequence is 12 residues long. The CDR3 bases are TGTGCCAGCAGCTGGGGCAATCAGCCCCAGCATTTT. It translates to CASSWGNQPQHF.

The CDR3: CSVEATWDYNEQFF. CDR3 sequence (DNA): TGCAGCGTTGAGGCTACCTGGGACTACAATGAGCAGTTCTTC. The chain is built from TRBV29-1 and TRBJ2-1; D gene unclear. V shed 3 bases and J shed 3 bases, with 12 bases lying between them. The CDR3 loop spans 14 amino acids. Germline lookup yields CDR1 SQVTM and CDR2 ANQGSEA.

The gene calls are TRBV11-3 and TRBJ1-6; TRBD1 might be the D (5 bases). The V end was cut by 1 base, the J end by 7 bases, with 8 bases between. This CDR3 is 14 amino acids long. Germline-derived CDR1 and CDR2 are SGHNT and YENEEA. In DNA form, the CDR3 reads TGTGCCAGCAGCTTAGGACAGCCAAATTCACCCCTCCACTTT. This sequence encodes CASSLGQPNSPLHF.

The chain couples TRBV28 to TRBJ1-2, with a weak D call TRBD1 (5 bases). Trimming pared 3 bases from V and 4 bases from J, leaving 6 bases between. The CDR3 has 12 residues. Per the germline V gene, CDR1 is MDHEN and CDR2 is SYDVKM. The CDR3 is CASSFQGYGYTF. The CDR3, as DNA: TGTGCCAGCAGTTTCCAGGGCTATGGCTACACCTTC.

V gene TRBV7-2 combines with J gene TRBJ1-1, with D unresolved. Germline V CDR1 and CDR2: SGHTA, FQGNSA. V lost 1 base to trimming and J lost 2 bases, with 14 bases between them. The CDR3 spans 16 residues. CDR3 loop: CASSLGGGQINTEAFF. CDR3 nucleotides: TGTGCCAGCAGCTTAGGAGGCGGCCAGATTAACACTGAAGCTTTCTTT.

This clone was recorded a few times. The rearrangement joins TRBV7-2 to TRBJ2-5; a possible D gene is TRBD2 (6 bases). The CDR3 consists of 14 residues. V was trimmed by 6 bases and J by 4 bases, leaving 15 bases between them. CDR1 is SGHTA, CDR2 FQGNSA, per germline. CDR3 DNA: TGTGCCAGCAGTCCGAGCTGGGGAGGAGAGACCCAGTACTTC. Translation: CASSPSWGGETQYF.

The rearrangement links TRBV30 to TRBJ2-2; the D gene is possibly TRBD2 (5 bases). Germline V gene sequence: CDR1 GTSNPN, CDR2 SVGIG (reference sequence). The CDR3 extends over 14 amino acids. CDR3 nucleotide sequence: TGTGCTGGGAGAGGGTACCCGGACACCGGGGAGCTGTTTTTT. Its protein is CAGRGYPDTGELFF. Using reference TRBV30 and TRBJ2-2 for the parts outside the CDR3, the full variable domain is SQTIHQWPATLVQPVGSPLSLECTVEGTSNPNLYWYRQAAGRGLQLLFYSVGIGQISSEVPQNLSASRPQDRQFILSSKKLLLSDSGFYLCAGRGYPDTGELFFGEGSRLTVL.

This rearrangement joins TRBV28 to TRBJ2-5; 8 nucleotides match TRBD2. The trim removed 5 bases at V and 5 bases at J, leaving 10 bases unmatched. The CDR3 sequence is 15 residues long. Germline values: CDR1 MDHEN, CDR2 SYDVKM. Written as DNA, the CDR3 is TGTGCCAGCAGTAGCGGGAGCCACGGGATGGAGACCCAGTACTTC. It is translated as CASSSGSHGMETQYF.

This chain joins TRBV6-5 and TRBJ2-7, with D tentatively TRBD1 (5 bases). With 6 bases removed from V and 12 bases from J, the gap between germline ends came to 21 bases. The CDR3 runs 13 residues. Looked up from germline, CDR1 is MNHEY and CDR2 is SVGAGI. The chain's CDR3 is CASRLTESNHMYF. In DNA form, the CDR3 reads TGTGCCAGCAGGCTGACAGAAAGTAATCACATGTACTTC.

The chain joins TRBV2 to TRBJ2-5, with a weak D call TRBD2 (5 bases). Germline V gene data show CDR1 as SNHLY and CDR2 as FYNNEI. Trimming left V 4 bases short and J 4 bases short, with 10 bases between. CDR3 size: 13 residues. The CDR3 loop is CASSGGVRETQYF. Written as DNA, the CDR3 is TGTGCCAGCAGTGGGGGAGTGAGAGAGACCCAGTACTTC.

The CDR3 reads CASSEVGTSPLHF. CDR3 sequence (DNA): TGTGCCAGCAGTGAAGTAGGGACTTCACCCCTCCACTTT. The rearrangement links TRBV6-1 to TRBJ1-6; a possible D gene is TRBD1 (5 bases). Trimming pared 1 base from V and 9 bases from J, leaving 7 bases between. The CDR3 totals 13 residues. Germline V gives CDR1 MNHNS, CDR2 SASEGT.

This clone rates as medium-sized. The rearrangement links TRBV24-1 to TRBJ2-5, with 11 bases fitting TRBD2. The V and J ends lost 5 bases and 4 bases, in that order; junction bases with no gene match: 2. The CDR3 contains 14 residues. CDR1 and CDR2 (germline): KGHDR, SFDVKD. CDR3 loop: CATSGGTSGETQYF. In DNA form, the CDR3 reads TGTGCCACCAGTGGGGGGACTAGCGGAGAGACCCAGTACTTC.